The entry that follows covers one T cell receptor (beta chain) sequence. One end of the junction fails to match germline, which may point to a read error. Starting from approximately 500 ng of total RNA, TCR beta cDNA was produced with a primer in the constant region. ARM-PCR, slightly modified, supplied the TCR beta libraries through three nested multiplex PCR rounds. Running roughly 10 cycles apiece, the first two PCR rounds relied on TRBV1-TRBV30 forward primers together with a C-beta reverse primer. TCRdb processed the multiplex PCR reads anew with MiXCR; each CDR3 protein has one entry. The top ten hold about 18% of the sample, which has around 330,000 distinct CDR3 sequences, around three fifths seen once. There are 15 residues in the CDR3. CDR1 SGHAT and CDR2 FQNNGV come from the germline V gene. Blood RNA came from unsorted whole blood; germline DNA was also extracted. The sample belongs to a study of tumor-infiltrating lymphocytes in primary liver carcinoma.

The sample comprised peripheral blood. The chain employs TRBV11-2 and TRBJ2-2; D gene uncertain. The receptor was isolated from a woman in her twenties or thirties with primary liver carcinoma and hepatitis B virus infection. This CDR3 is CDSSPPGLNTGELFF. The CDR3 region has the DNA TGTGACAGCAGCCCACCGGGTCTGAACACCGGGGAGCTGTTTTTT.